The 10 T cell receptor beta chains below all came from one sample that was sequenced in a study of tumor-infiltrating lymphocytes in primary liver carcinoma. Co-extracting RNA and DNA was done with roughly 18-32 mg of unsorted bulk tissue as input. cDNA specific to TCR beta was made from approximately 0.55 ug of total RNA, with a constant-region primer employed for priming. A slightly modified ARM-PCR protocol with three nested multiplex PCR rounds produced these TCR beta libraries. TRBV1-TRBV30 forward and Cbeta reverse primers drove the first two roughly 10-cycle rounds. TCRdb called the multiplex PCR reads again in MiXCR, with one record for every CDR3 protein. The sample records some 120,000 distinct CDR3 sequences, less than 80% being singletons. What was sequenced was liver tumor tissue from sampling region 1. The subset was: tumor region T1, superior pole. All receptors come from a woman in her sixties with primary liver carcinoma and hepatitis B virus infection.

This clonotype appeared a few times. This CDR3 is missing its conserved last phenylalanine or tryptophan, likely due to a read error. The chain combines TRBV20-1 with TRBJ2-3, with TRBD2 matching 9 bases. The J segment lost 6 bases and the V segment lost 5 bases, leaving 9 bases of the junction unmatched. This CDR3 contains 14 residues. The germline CDR1 and CDR2 sequences are DFQATT and SNEGSKA (reference sequence). The CDR3, as DNA: TGCAGTGCTGGGGCTAGCGGGATGGCGGATACGCAGTATTCT. Amino acid sequence: CSAGASGMADTQYS.

This clonotype has more than one count but fewer than ten. This chain connects TRBV7-9 to TRBJ1-1; tentatively, D is TRBD1 (5 bases). The CDR3 consists of 14 residues. V shed 1 base and J shed 6 bases, with 12 bases lying between them. CDR1 is SEHNR, CDR2 FQNEAQ, per germline (reference sequence). CDR3 sequence (DNA): TGTGCCAGCAGCTTAGAGGTTGACAGCGCTGAAGCTTTCTTT. Residues: CASSLEVDSAEAFF.

As regards this clonotype: The CDR3 ends on some other residue instead of the conserved phenylalanine or tryptophan, so this is likely a read error. This rearrangement joins TRBV11-2 to TRBJ2-2, with D possibly being TRBD2 (5 bases). Germline V gene sequence: CDR1 SGHAT, CDR2 FQNNGV. The CDR3 length is 15 residues. The DNA for the CDR3 is TGTGCCAGCAGCCCTCCGCAAGGACCGACCGGGAAGCTGTTTATC. Translating it yields CASSPPQGPTGKLFI.

Comment on this clonotype: This could be a read error, since a much larger clone is one nucleotide away. V is TRBV4-1 and J is TRBJ1-2; D is unclear. Per the germline V gene, CDR1 is MGHRA and CDR2 is YSYEKL. The CDR3 spans 15 residues. V was cut by 1 base and J by 4 bases, with 13 bases left in between. The DNA for the CDR3 is TGCGCCAGCAGCCAAGTTATGTCGGGGAGCTATGGCTACACCTTC. It yields the protein CASSQVMSGSYGYTF.

This clonotype showed up many times. V is TRBV5-5 and J is TRBJ2-1; D is perhaps TRBD1 (6 bases). V dropped 0 bases and J dropped 4 bases, with 8 bases sitting between them. The CDR3 covers 14 residues. Germline V gene lookup returns CDR1 SGHKS and CDR2 YYEKEE (reference sequence). CDR3 nucleotide sequence: TGTGCCAGCAGCTTGGGCAGGGGTTACAATGAGCAGTTCTTC. This gives the protein CASSLGRGYNEQFF.

This clonotype has a count of ten or more. The CDR3 is CSVEERGQGIVAFF. DNA of the CDR3: TGCAGCGTTGAAGAGAGGGGACAGGGTATCGTGGCTTTCTTT. The J gene is TRBJ1-1, the V gene TRBV29-1, with TRBD1 identical over 9 bases. The CDR3 is made up of 14 amino acids. J gave up 11 bases and V 0 bases, and 10 bases lay outside the gene matches. Germline lookup yields CDR1 SQVTM and CDR2 ANQGSEA.

Of note for this clonotype: One end of the junction fails to match germline, which may point to a read error. V is TRBV11-2 and J is TRBJ2-3, with 10 positions matching TRBD2. The germline V gene has CDR1 SGHAT and CDR2 FQNNGV. This CDR3 has 20 residues. As DNA, the CDR3 is TGTGCCAGCAGCCTAGATCTAAGTGAGTTAGCGGGAGGAGGGATAGATACGCAGTATTTT. Translated, it gives CASSLDLSELAGGGIDTQYF.

A word on this clonotype: A read error is possible here, since a much larger clone lies one base away. The CDR3 end shows no conserved phenylalanine or tryptophan, and so a read error is likely. This chain connects TRBV12-3 or TRBV12-4 to TRBJ2-7, with D tentatively TRBD2 (5 bases). This CDR3 region has 14 residues. Trimming pared 5 bases from V and 0 bases from J, leaving 11 bases between. DNA of the CDR3: TGTGCCAGCAGTCGGGGTAGCGCCTCCTACGAGCAGTACTGC. It encodes CASSRGSASYEQYC.

The CDR3 protein is CASSLLRTNTEAFF. The DNA of the CDR3 is TGTGCCAGCAGCTTATTACGGACTAACACTGAAGCTTTCTTT. The chain carries TRBV11-2 and TRBJ1-1; D ambiguous. V was cut by 2 bases and J by 2 bases, with 9 bases left in between. Germline CDR1 reads SGHAT; CDR2 reads FQNNGV. The CDR3 loop spans 14 amino acids.

A note on this clonotype: A much larger clone lies one base from this, so it may be a read error. The chain recombines TRBV29-1 with TRBJ2-3; D remains unclear. The CDR3 runs 13 residues. CDR1 and CDR2 from the germline V gene are SQVTM and ANQGSEA. V lost 0 bases to trimming and J lost 3 bases, with 7 bases between them. CDR3 region: CSVEDRITDTQYF. The DNA of the CDR3 is TGCAGCGTTGAAGACAGGATTACAGATACGCAGTATTTT.